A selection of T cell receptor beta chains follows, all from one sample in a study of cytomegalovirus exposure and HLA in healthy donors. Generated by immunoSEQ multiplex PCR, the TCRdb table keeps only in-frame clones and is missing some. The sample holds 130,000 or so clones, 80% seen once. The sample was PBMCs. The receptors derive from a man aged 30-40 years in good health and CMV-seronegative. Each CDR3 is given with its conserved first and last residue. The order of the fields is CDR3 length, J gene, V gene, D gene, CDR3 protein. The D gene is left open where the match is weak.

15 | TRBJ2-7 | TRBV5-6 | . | CASSLQQVIAYEQYF
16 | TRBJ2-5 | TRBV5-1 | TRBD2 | CASSWEARGAQETQYF
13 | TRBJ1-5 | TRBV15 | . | CATSIPGTGPQHF
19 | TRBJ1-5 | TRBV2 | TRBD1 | CASSGVHLRQGVGNQPQHF
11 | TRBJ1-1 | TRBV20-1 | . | CSAGGDGGAFF
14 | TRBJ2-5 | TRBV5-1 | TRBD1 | CASSLQGGGETQYF
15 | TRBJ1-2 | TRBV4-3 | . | CASSQGPRANYGYTF
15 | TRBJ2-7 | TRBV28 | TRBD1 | CASSLGVGRGYEQYF
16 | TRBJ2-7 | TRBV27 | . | CASSFPQGPLTYEQYF
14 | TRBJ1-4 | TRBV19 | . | CASQSDRLNEKLFF
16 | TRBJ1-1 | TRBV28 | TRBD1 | CASSFAGGQRNTEAFF
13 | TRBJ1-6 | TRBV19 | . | CASSILGAIPLHF
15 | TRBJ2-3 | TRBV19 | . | CASSSPGGGTDTQYF
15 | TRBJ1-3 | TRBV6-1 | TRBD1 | CASSEFNRGTNTIYF
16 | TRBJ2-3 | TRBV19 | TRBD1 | CASSTPGQGGTDTQYF
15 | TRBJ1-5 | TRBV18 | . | CASSPLGGGNQPQHF
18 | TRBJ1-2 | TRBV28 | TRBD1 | CASSSTQGIGQASYGYTF
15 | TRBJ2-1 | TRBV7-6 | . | CASTPRGAPPNEQFF
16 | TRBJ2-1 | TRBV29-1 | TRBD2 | CSVRWGLADLYNEQFF
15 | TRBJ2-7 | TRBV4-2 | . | CASSQVLRGFYEQYF
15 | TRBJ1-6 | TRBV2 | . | CASLGRSSYNSPLHF
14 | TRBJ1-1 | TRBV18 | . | CASSPPSLGTEAFF
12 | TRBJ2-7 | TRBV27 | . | CASGTRGHEQYF
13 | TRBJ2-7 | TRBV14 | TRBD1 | CASSQAYRGEQYF
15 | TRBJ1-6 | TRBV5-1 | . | CASSLGELRNSPLHF
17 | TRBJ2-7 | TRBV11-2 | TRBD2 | CASISGGFTRGSYEQYF
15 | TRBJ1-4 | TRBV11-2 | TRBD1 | CASSFSGQGEEKLFF
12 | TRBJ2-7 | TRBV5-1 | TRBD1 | CASSMTGGEQYF
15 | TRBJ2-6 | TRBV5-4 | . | CASSPPGWGANVLTF